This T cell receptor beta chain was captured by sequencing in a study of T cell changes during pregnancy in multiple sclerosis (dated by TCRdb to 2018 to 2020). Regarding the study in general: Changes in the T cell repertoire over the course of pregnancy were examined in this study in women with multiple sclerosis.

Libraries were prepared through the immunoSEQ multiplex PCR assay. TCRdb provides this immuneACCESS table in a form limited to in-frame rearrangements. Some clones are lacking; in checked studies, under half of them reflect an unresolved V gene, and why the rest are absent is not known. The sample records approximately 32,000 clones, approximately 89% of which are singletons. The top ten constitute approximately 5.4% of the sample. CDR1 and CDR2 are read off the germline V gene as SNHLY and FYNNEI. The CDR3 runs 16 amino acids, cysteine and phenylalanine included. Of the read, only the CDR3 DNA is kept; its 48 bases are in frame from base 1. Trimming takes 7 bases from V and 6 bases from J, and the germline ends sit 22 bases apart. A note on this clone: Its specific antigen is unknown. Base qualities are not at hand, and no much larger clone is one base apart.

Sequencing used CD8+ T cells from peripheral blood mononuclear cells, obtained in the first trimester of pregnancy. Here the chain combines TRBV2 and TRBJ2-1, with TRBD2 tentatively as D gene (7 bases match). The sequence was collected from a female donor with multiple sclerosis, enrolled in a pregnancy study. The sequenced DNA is TGTGCCAGCATGGGGGGGCGGGAGTTAGGGGGCAATGAGCAGTTCTTC. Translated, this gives CASMGGRELGGNEQFF.